This entry describes one T cell receptor beta chain. Its antigen is currently unknown. An end of the junction does not agree with germline; a read error may underlie this. The data were taken from a study of regulatory T cells in long-lasting Graves disease. As for the study in general: Under 3 months of antithyroid drugs had been taken by newly diagnosed Graves' patients.

The CDR3 is made up of 15 amino acids. Germline CDR1 SGHAT, CDR2 FQNNGV. The time point is: newly diagnosed GD, antithyroid drugs for less than 3 months. Extracted RNA from PBMCs served as the source of the TCR library. Overall study findings and caveats: The study found lower TCR diversity in persistent Graves' patients than in newly diagnosed ones.

CDR3 regions were amplified by Arm-PCR using iRepertoire HTBI primers to build TCR beta libraries. From the multiplex PCR reads, TCRdb called clonotypes with MiXCR, one entry per CDR3 protein. This table holds over 200,000 distinct CDR3 sequences, 15% to 20% found once. The sample also formed part of further work on T cells in Graves' hyperthyroidism and ophthalmopathy. From that paper: Most thyroid clonotypes expanded above 0.001 were also detected in blood. Separating ophthalmopathy from stable hyperthyroidism was achieved by a 13 V-J model.

The receptor was isolated from a woman aged 25 to 39 with Graves disease. Sequencing used peripheral blood mononuclear cells (PBMCs), obtained at new diagnosis, from a patient treated with antithyroid drugs. This chain connects TRBV11-2 to TRBJ2-2, with D perhaps matching TRBD2 (6 bases). The DNA for the CDR3 is TGTGCCAGCAGCTTAGGGACCTGGGAGGTCGGGGAGCTGCTTTTT. This translates into CASSLGTWEVGELLF.